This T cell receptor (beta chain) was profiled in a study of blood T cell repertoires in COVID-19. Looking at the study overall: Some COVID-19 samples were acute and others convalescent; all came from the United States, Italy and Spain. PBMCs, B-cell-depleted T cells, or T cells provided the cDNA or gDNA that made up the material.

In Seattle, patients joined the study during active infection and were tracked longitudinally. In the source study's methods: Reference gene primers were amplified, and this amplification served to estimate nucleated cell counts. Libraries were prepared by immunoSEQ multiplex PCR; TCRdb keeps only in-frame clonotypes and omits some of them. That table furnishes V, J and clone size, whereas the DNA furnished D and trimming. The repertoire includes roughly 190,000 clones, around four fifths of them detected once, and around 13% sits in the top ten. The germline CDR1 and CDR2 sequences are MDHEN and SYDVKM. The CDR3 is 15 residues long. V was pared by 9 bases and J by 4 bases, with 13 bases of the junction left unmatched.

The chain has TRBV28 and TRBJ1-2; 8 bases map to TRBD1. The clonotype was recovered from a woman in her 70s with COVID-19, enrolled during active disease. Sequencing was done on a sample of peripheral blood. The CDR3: CASRIGTGGPYGYTF. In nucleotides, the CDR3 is TGTGCCAGTAGGATAGGAACAGGGGGGCCCTATGGCTACACCTTC.